Here is one T cell receptor beta chain with its context. Everyone who took part was roughly 18 to 89 years old, and they came from about 25 US areas. This sample stems from a study of blood T cell repertoires in COVID-19. Study-wide context: Sources were T cells, B-cell-depleted T cells, or PBMCs; the material itself was cDNA or gDNA.

Germline values: CDR1 MDHEN, CDR2 SYDVKM. The CDR3 loop spans 14 amino acids. The germline V and J ends were trimmed by 1 base and 7 bases, with 13 bases remaining between them. Clones were sequenced by immunoSEQ multiplex PCR, and TCRdb holds only the in-frame ones, with some missing. The sample lists 390,000 or so clones, about 87% seen once, with about a tenth in the top ten. Sequencing was performed on PBMCs or T cells enriched from blood (not recorded which). This TCR was recovered from a woman aged 45-59 years who had recovered from COVID-19. The rearrangement joins TRBV28 to TRBJ1-2; weak D call: TRBD1 (6 bases). The CDR3 DNA sequence: TGTGCCAGCAGTTTATCAGGGGAGCTGAGTGGCTACACCTTC. This codes for CASSLSGELSGYTF.